The 31 T cell receptor beta chains below were found in one sample sequenced in a study of blood T cell repertoires in COVID-19. The data were produced by immunoSEQ multiplex PCR, yet TCRdb's version contains in-frame clones alone and is incomplete. In the table there are under 150,000 clones, 88% of which are singletons. The specimen was peripheral blood. The source of these receptors is a man in his forties or fifties with active or convalescent COVID-19.

The gene calls are TRBV7-9 and TRBJ1-1; possible D gene TRBD1, 5 bases. The CDR3 spans 14 residues. Per the germline V gene, CDR1 is SEHNR and CDR2 is FQNEAQ (reference sequence). Trimming removed 3 bases at V and 0 bases at J, with 8 bases between. This chain's CDR3 is CASSFSTVNTEAFF. DNA of the CDR3: TGTGCCAGCAGCTTTTCGACAGTGAACACTGAAGCTTTCTTT.

The chain employs TRBV9 and TRBJ2-1; TRBD1 aligns across 9 bases. This CDR3 has 16 residues. The germline V gene encodes CDR1 SGDLS and CDR2 YYNGEE. The junction had 7 bases not matched to a gene; V was cut back by 4 bases and J by 2 bases. The CDR3 DNA is TGTGCCAGCAGCTTTCGAACAGGGGGCGCCTACAATGAGCAGTTCTTC. It translates to CASSFRTGGAYNEQFF.

The chain uses TRBV27 and TRBJ1-1; D ambiguous. Germline V gives CDR1 MNHEY, CDR2 SMNVEV (reference sequence). The V and J ends lost 6 bases and 0 bases respectively, with 17 bases between them. The CDR3 totals 16 residues. CDR3 DNA: TGTGCCAGCAGGCGGGGAACGGGATCCATGAACACTGAAGCTTTCTTT. This codes for CASRRGTGSMNTEAFF.

The CDR3 loop reads CASSLTSGSGYEQYF. The CDR3, as DNA: TGTGCCAGCTCCCTAACTAGCGGGAGTGGATACGAGCAGTACTTC. V and J are TRBV18 and TRBJ2-7, with 11 bases lining up with TRBD2. The CDR3 consists of 15 residues. Germline loops: CDR1 KGHSH, CDR2 LQKENI. Trimming cost V 6 bases and J 4 bases; bases outside gene matches: 8. Drawing the rest from reference TRBV18 and TRBJ2-7, the complete variable domain is NAGVMQNPRHLVRRRGQEARLRCSPMKGHSHVYWYRQLPEEGLKFMVYLQKENIIDESGMPKERFSAEFPKEGPSILRIQQVVRGDSAAYFCASSLTSGSGYEQYFGPGTRLTVT.

V and J are TRBV5-5 and TRBJ1-1; D is unclear. CDR1 SGHKS and CDR2 YYEKEE come from the germline V gene (reference sequence). Deletions cut 2 bases from V and 6 bases from J, with 8 bases between. The CDR3 runs 12 residues. CDR3: CASSLTESEAFF. The CDR3 DNA sequence: TGTGCCAGCAGCTTAACAGAGTCTGAAGCTTTCTTT.

The chain has TRBV19 and TRBJ2-2; weak D call: TRBD2 (6 bases). The ends were cut back, 3 bases at V and 6 bases at J, with 11 bases in the middle. Germline V CDR1 and CDR2: LNHDA, SQIVND (reference sequence). The CDR3 spans 14 residues. This CDR3 reads CASSMAAGAGELFF. DNA of the CDR3: TGTGCCAGTAGTATGGCAGCGGGCGCCGGGGAGCTGTTTTTT.

The chain is built from TRBV28 and TRBJ1-5; D is ambiguous. Looked up from germline, CDR1 is MDHEN and CDR2 is SYDVKM. V lost 5 bases, J lost 4 bases, and 6 bases lay in between. The CDR3 is 12 residues long. The CDR3 loop is CASSVGNQPQHF. CDR3 bases: TGTGCCAGCAGTGTCGGGAATCAGCCCCAGCATTTT. Looking up the rest from reference TRBV28 and TRBJ1-5 gives the full variable domain: DVKVTQSSRYLVKRTGEKVFLECVQDMDHENMFWYRQDPGLGLRLIYFSYDVKMKEKGDIPEGYSVSREKKERFSLILESASTNQTSMYLCASSVGNQPQHFGDGTRLSIL.

The sample holds a few counts of this clone. The V call is TRBV12-3 or TRBV12-4, the J call TRBJ2-7, with a weak D call TRBD1 (6 bases). The length of the CDR3 is 13 residues. V was pared by 6 bases and J by 7 bases, with 16 bases between. CDR3 coding DNA: TGTGCCAGCAGACCCACAGGGATGGAGGAGCAGTACTTC. It translates to CASRPTGMEEQYF.

This chain joins TRBV19 and TRBJ2-2; tentatively, D is TRBD2 (6 bases). Trimming took 6 bases from V and 2 from J, leaving 16 bases between them. Germline assignment: CDR1 LNHDA and CDR2 SQIVND (reference sequence). The CDR3 totals 16 residues. The DNA for the CDR3 is TGTGCCAGTAGCCTAACCGGGACTGCCAACACCGGGGAGCTGTTTTTT. This gives the protein CASSLTGTANTGELFF.

The J gene is TRBJ2-6, the V gene TRBV2, with D perhaps TRBD2 (5 bases). This CDR3 is built from 15 residues. Trimming left V 4 bases short and J 3 bases short, with 10 bases between. Germline V gene lookup returns CDR1 SNHLY and CDR2 FYNNEI. The CDR3 region has the DNA TGTGCCAGCAGTGGGTGGGAGAATGGGGCCAACGTCCTGACTTTC. It translates to CASSGWENGANVLTF.

CDR3 sequence reads: CASRPAGQGGAGANVLTF. The CDR3 DNA is TGCGCCAGCAGACCGGCGGGGCAGGGGGGTGCCGGGGCCAACGTCCTGACTTTC. The chain uses TRBV4-1 and TRBJ2-6, with a weak D call TRBD1 (7 bases). Germline V lookup: CDR1 MGHRA, CDR2 YSYEKL. Trimming removed 6 bases at V and 4 bases at J, with 22 bases between. This CDR3 region has 18 residues.

The rearrangement joins TRBV7-2 to TRBJ2-7; possibly TRBD1 for D (5 bases). The CDR3 has 13 residues. Trimming stripped 5 bases from V and 6 bases from J, with 14 bases between. Germline values: CDR1 SGHTA, CDR2 FQGNSA. The CDR3 is CASSARRQGEQYF. The CDR3 bases are TGTGCCAGCAGCGCCCGAAGGCAGGGCGAGCAGTACTTC.

The V and J genes are TRBV29-1 and TRBJ2-5; D is unresolved. The CDR3 length is 12 residues. The germline V gene has CDR1 SQVTM and CDR2 ANQGSEA. V was shortened by 4 bases and J by 3 bases, with 9 bases between the two germline ends. The CDR3 DNA reads as TGCAGCGTTGGTACACCTGAAGAGACCCAGTACTTC. Residues: CSVGTPEETQYF.

This chain joins TRBV12-3 or TRBV12-4 and TRBJ2-7; D ambiguous. Trimming shortened V by 3 bases and J by 3 bases, and 9 bases separated the two germline ends. CDR3 size: 13 residues. The CDR3 sequence: CASSLATSYEQYF. In DNA, the CDR3 is TGTGCCAGCAGTTTGGCCACCAGCTACGAGCAGTACTTC.

The rearrangement joins TRBV27 to TRBJ2-7; D uncertain. The CDR3 loop spans 13 amino acids. V was shortened by 9 bases and J by 2 bases, with 14 bases between the two germline ends. CDR1 MNHEY and CDR2 SMNVEV come from the germline V gene (reference sequence). The CDR3 reads CASQPGRTYEQYF. The CDR3 DNA is TGTGCCAGTCAACCAGGAAGGACCTACGAGCAGTACTTC.

There are a few counts of this clone. The chain links TRBV19 to TRBJ1-5, with TRBD1 matching over 10 bases. The germline gives CDR1 LNHDA, CDR2 SQIVND (reference sequence). This CDR3 spans 15 amino acids. The junction had 4 bases not matched to a gene; V was cut back by 7 bases and J by 1 base. This CDR3 reads CASTGDRGSNQPQHF. CDR3 sequence (DNA): TGTGCCAGTACCGGGGACAGGGGAAGCAATCAGCCCCAGCATTTT.

The gene calls are TRBV25-1 and TRBJ2-2; D may be TRBD1 (6 bases). Per germline, CDR1 MGHDK and CDR2 SYGVNS. This CDR3 region has 16 residues. V lost 3 bases and J lost 4, with 15 bases in between. The CDR3 nucleotides read TGTGCCAGCAGTGATCTCTCCTCGACAGGCACCGGGGAGCTGTTTTTT. The encoded protein is CASSDLSSTGTGELFF.

V gene TRBV28 combines with J gene TRBJ1-1; TRBD1 agrees at 9 bases. The CDR3 consists of 14 residues. The V gene's germline CDR1 is MDHEN and CDR2 SYDVKM. The V and J ends lost 4 bases and 4 bases, in that order; junction bases with no gene match: 4. The chain's CDR3 is CASSSGTGSTEAFF. CDR3 DNA sequence: TGTGCCAGCAGTTCAGGGACAGGGAGCACTGAAGCTTTCTTT.

This chain uses TRBV9 with TRBJ2-3; TRBD2 matches 11 bases. Trimming cost V 0 bases and J 2 bases; bases outside gene matches: 2. Germline V gene sequence: CDR1 SGDLS, CDR2 YYNGEE. CDR3 size: 16 residues. CDR3 amino acids: CASSVGLAGTTDTQYF. The CDR3 DNA follows: TGTGCCAGCAGCGTAGGACTAGCGGGGACCACAGATACGCAGTATTTT.

The chain is built from TRBV7-2 and TRBJ1-2; TRBD1 matches 10 bases. CDR1 and CDR2 from the germline V gene are SGHTA and FQGNSA. After removal of 2 bases from V and 0 bases from J, the junction contained 9 bases not matched to a gene. This CDR3 has 18 amino acids. CDR3 DNA sequence: TGTGCCAGCAGCTTACCGGGACAGGGGCCGCGCTCTAACTATGGCTACACCTTC. This translates into CASSLPGQGPRSNYGYTF.

This chain connects TRBV6-5 to TRBJ2-1, with TRBD2 matching over 15 bases. This CDR3 has 16 residues. J was trimmed by 5 bases and V by 2 bases; bases with no gene match: 1. The germline CDR1 and CDR2 sequences are MNHEY and SVGAGI. The CDR3 DNA is TGTGCCAGCAGTTACGGGACTAGCGGGAGGAACAATGAGCAGTTCTTC. It specifies CASSYGTSGRNNEQFF.

In this sample, this clone turned up once. The chain combines TRBV29-1 with TRBJ2-1, with TRBD2 matching 12 bases. CDR3 length equals 12 residues. Trimming at V came to 5 bases and at J to 7 bases, leaving 0 bases not matched to a gene. Germline V gene sequence: CDR1 SQVTM, CDR2 ANQGSEA. In DNA, the CDR3 is TGCAGCGTTCTAGCGGGAGGGAATGAGCAGTTCTTC. Its protein product is CSVLAGGNEQFF.

This chain joins TRBV2 and TRBJ2-7; D is perhaps TRBD1 (5 bases). Germline lookup yields CDR1 SNHLY and CDR2 FYNNEI. The CDR3 is made up of 16 amino acids. Trimming stripped 0 bases from V and 3 bases from J, with 15 bases between. The CDR3 sequence: CASSEALRGLGYEQYF. CDR3 DNA: TGTGCCAGCAGTGAAGCGCTTAGGGGATTGGGCTACGAGCAGTACTTC.

The chain joins TRBV11-3 to TRBJ2-1; 13 bases are shared with TRBD2. V shed 5 bases and J 6 bases; nucleotides not matched to a gene: 13. The CDR3 is made up of 18 amino acids. The germline V gene has CDR1 SGHNT and CDR2 YENEEA. CDR3 loop: CASSRGTAWTSGSNEQFF. The CDR3 region has the DNA TGTGCCAGCAGCCGCGGGACGGCCTGGACTAGCGGGAGCAATGAGCAGTTCTTC.

This chain links TRBV5-4 with TRBJ1-1; TRBD1 might be the D (6 bases). This CDR3 comprises 15 residues. The ends were cut back, 2 bases at V and 0 bases at J, with 11 bases in the middle. The germline CDR1 and CDR2 sequences are SGHNT and YYREEE (reference sequence). As DNA, the CDR3 is TGTGCCAGCAGCTTAAAGGGGGATATGAACACTGAAGCTTTCTTT. Translated: CASSLKGDMNTEAFF.

The rearrangement uses TRBV5-1 and TRBJ2-2, with 8 bases lining up with TRBD1. The V gene end was trimmed by 1 base and the J gene end by 6 bases; junction bases not matched to a gene: 11. This CDR3 comprises 17 residues. Germline V gene data show CDR1 as SGHRS and CDR2 as YFSETQ. The CDR3 here is CASSLSQGANFPGELFF. CDR3 DNA sequence: TGCGCCAGCAGCTTGAGCCAGGGGGCTAACTTCCCCGGGGAGCTGTTTTTT. Full variable domain (remainder filled in from reference TRBV5-1 and TRBJ2-2): KAGVTQTPRYLIKTRGQQVTLSCSPISGHRSVSWYQQTPGQGLQFLFEYFSETQRNKGNFPGRFSGRQFSNSRSEMNVSTLELGDSALYLCASSLSQGANFPGELFFGEGSRLTVL.

The V and J genes are TRBV28 and TRBJ1-1; 7 nucleotides line up with TRBD1. Germline CDR1 reads MDHEN; CDR2 reads SYDVKM. J was trimmed by 0 bases and V by 6 bases; bases with no gene match: 4. CDR3 length: 14 amino acids. The CDR3 spells CASRTTGLNTEAFF. CDR3 nucleotide sequence: TGTGCCAGCAGAACGACAGGGCTGAACACTGAAGCTTTCTTT.

The chain uses TRBV25-1 and TRBJ2-5; unclear D gene. The germline CDR1 and CDR2 sequences are MGHDK and SYGVNS. The CDR3 has 14 amino acids. V was clipped by 6 bases and J by 8 bases, with 19 bases between them. The CDR3, as DNA: TGTGCCAGCAGGCCGCCTTTAGAGTTTGATACCCAGTACTTC. This translates into CASRPPLEFDTQYF.

This chain connects TRBV19 to TRBJ1-5, with 7 bases that match TRBD1. V shed 4 bases and J 4 bases; nucleotides not matched to a gene: 10. The CDR3 sequence is 16 residues long. CDR1 LNHDA and CDR2 SQIVND come from the germline V gene (reference sequence). The CDR3 nucleotides are TGTGCCAGTAGTACCCATCAATTGACAGGGAATCAGCCCCAGCATTTT. Its translation: CASSTHQLTGNQPQHF.

The chain couples TRBV10-3 to TRBJ2-5, with D possibly matching TRBD2 (5 bases). The germline V gene has CDR1 ENHRY and CDR2 SYGVKD. The CDR3 consists of 14 residues. Trimming shortened V by 2 bases and J by 2 bases, and 9 bases separated the two germline ends. The CDR3 DNA reads TGTGCCATCAGTGAGCCCAAGCGGCAAGAGACCCAGTACTTC. Protein sequence: CAISEPKRQETQYF.

J is TRBJ2-5 and V is TRBV2; TRBD1 is a possible D gene (5 bases). Trimming took off 7 bases at V and 2 bases at J, with 11 bases between the two ends. CDR3 length: 13 residues. Germline V lookup: CDR1 SNHLY, CDR2 FYNNEI. The CDR3 here is CASTGHPQETQYF. CDR3 bases: TGTGCCAGCACTGGACACCCTCAAGAGACCCAGTACTTC.